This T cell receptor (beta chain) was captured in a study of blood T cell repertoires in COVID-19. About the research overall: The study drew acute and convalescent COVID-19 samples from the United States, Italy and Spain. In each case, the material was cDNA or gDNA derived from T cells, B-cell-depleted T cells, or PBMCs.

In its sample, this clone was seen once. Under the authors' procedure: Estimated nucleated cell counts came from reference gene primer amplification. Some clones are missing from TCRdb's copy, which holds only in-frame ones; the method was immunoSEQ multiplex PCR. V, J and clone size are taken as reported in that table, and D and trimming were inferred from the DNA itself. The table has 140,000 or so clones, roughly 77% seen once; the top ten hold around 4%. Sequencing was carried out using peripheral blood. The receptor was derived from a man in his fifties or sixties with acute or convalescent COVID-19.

This CDR3 reads CASSLLTAGLAGWEQFF. CDR3 in DNA: TGTGCCAGCAGTTTACTGACAGCGGGACTAGCGGGATGGGAGCAGTTCTTC. The V gene is TRBV28, the J gene TRBJ2-1; 13 nucleotides line up with TRBD2. Germline lookup yields CDR1 MDHEN and CDR2 SYDVKM. J lost 10 bases, V lost 2 bases, and 11 bases had no gene match. The CDR3 is 17 amino acids.